This is a list of T cell receptor beta chains from one sample in a study of OX40 agonist ivuxolimab in advanced cancers. The method was immunoSEQ multiplex PCR; TCRdb's version includes in-frame clones alone and lacks a portion of them. The data hold approximately 60,000 clones, with around 83% observed a single time. The material was CD4+ or CD8+ T cells sorted from blood, obtained in a trial of the OX40 agonist ivuxolimab. These receptors came from an adult with an advanced solid tumor such as melanoma, head and neck, liver or kidney cancer. Both conserved end residues are part of each CDR3. The D gene is left open where the match is weak. Size is omitted from some rows. Given values are once, few, many or a class for expanded clones.

NA	TRBV18	NA	TRBJ1-2	CATRPGETYGYTF	TGTGCCACGAGGCCAGGGGAGACCTATGGCTACACCTTC
NA	TRBV19	NA	TRBJ2-1	CASSIDLEPTSSYNEQFF	TGTGCCAGTAGTATAGACCTAGAACCCACTAGCTCCTACAATGAGCAGTTCTTC
NA	TRBV7-2	NA	TRBJ1-5	CASSLAGQGKQPQHF	TGTGCCAGCAGCTTAGCAGGGCAGGGGAAGCAGCCCCAGCATTTT
NA	TRBV2	few	TRBJ2-3	CASTFTGSTDTQYF	TGTGCCAGCACCTTCACCGGTAGCACAGATACGCAGTATTTT
NA	TRBV2	NA	TRBJ2-7	CASSDLGYEQYF	TGTGCCAGCAGTGATTTGGGCTACGAGCAGTACTTC
NA	TRBV27	NA	TRBJ2-3	CASSGPTDTQYF	TGTGCCAGCAGTGGCCCCACAGATACGCAGTATTTT
NA	TRBV7-2	NA	TRBJ1-2	CASSLTLVFNYGYTF	TGTGCCAGCAGCTTGACTTTAGTTTTCAACTATGGCTACACCTTC
NA	TRBV7-9	NA	TRBJ2-3	CASSSTGEGTDTQYF	TGTGCCAGCAGCTCCACAGGGGAGGGGACAGATACGCAGTATTTT
TRBD1	TRBV2	NA	TRBJ1-4	CASRSGTGNEKLFF	TGTGCCAGCAGAAGTGGGACAGGGAATGAAAAACTGTTTTTT
NA	TRBV28	NA	TRBJ2-7	CASSLTRYEQYF	TGTGCCAGCAGTTTGACACGCTACGAGCAGTACTTC
NA	TRBV19	NA	TRBJ2-7	CASSLGNTGKQYF	TGTGCCAGTAGCCTAGGGAACACAGGAAAGCAGTACTTC
TRBD1	TRBV10-3	NA	TRBJ1-2	CAISALTGNYGYTF	TGTGCCATCAGTGCGCTGACAGGGAACTATGGCTACACCTTC
NA	TRBV5-6	NA	TRBJ1-2	CASSPPRHRVVYGYTF	TGTGCCAGCAGCCCCCCCCGCCACAGGGTAGTTTATGGCTACACCTTC
NA	TRBV4-3	NA	TRBJ2-2	CASSQRLTNTGELFF	TGCGCCAGCAGCCAAAGACTGACGAACACCGGGGAGCTGTTTTTT
NA	TRBV5-1	NA	TRBJ1-4	CASSLASNEKLFF	TGCGCCAGCAGCTTGGCCAGTAATGAAAAACTGTTTTTT